This T cell receptor (beta chain) was sequenced for a study of graft-versus-host responses after intestinal transplantation. Across the study: Transplantation in recipients was multivisceral, liver-intestinal, or isolated intestinal. Study-level findings and limits: The authors found GvH clones in recipient marrow, some appearing first in ileum or blood.

Only in-frame clones appear in the TCRdb table, and some are missing; sequencing was by immunoSEQ multiplex PCR. The sample records 96,000 or so clones, 92% being singletons. V lost 4 bases, J lost 4 bases, and 8 bases stayed unmatched. Germline V gene sequence: CDR1 MNHNS, CDR2 SASEGT. The CDR3 consists of 15 residues. A word on this clone: As yet, its antigen is unknown.

The J gene is TRBJ2-7, the V gene TRBV6-1; 9 bases map to TRBD1. Here the sequenced sample was unstimulated CD4+ T cells sorted from spleen or lymph node cells, taken before intestinal transplant. The receptor was isolated from a human donor who received an intestinal transplant. The CDR3 coding sequence is TGTGCCAGCAGTGGTTCCGGGACAGGGTCTTACGAGCAGTACTTC. Translating gives CASSGSGTGSYEQYF.